This TCR beta chain derives from a study of shared clonotypes between healthy human individuals. Only in-frame clones appear in the TCRdb table, and some are missing; sequencing was by immunoSEQ multiplex PCR. The table shows around 330,000 clones, with under 80% occurring only once. The junction had 6 bases not matched to a gene; V was cut back by 5 bases and J by 1 base. Germline V gene sequence: CDR1 SNHLY, CDR2 FYNNEI. This CDR3 is 15 amino acids long. This receptor was obtained from a man aged 25-45 years in good health. Sample: memory CD4+ T cells sorted from blood. Subset described: CD45RA-negative fraction. The V call is TRBV2, the J call TRBJ2-3, with TRBD2 matching 7 bases. This CDR3 reads CASSPRAGGTDTQYF. The CDR3 region has the DNA TGTGCCAGCAGTCCAAGGGCGGGGGGCACAGATACGCAGTATTTT.